The rows below give T cell receptor beta chains drawn from one sample of a study of OX40 agonist ivuxolimab in advanced cancers. Some clones are missing from TCRdb's copy, which holds only in-frame ones; the method was immunoSEQ multiplex PCR. The sample has 70,000 or so clones, 80% to 95% seen once. Here the sequenced sample was CD4+ or CD8+ T cells sorted from blood, taken in a trial of the OX40 agonist ivuxolimab. All receptors come from an adult with an advanced solid tumor such as melanoma, head and neck, liver or kidney cancer. Each CDR3 is given with its conserved first and last residue. A D gene is named only where the DNA matches it firmly. Not all rows give a size; the values are once, few, many and, for expanded clones, a class.

TRBV5-1	TRBJ2-1	few	NA	TGCGCCAGCAGCTTGGCACTACCGTCCTACAATGAGCAGTTCTTC	CASSLALPSYNEQFF
TRBV10-3	TRBJ1-3	NA	NA	TGTGCCATCAACCCGGGACTCATCTCTGGAAACACCATATATTTT	CAINPGLISGNTIYF
TRBV30	TRBJ1-5	NA	NA	TGTGCCTGGGGCCTTAGCAATCAGCCCCAGCATTTT	CAWGLSNQPQHF
TRBV7-6	TRBJ1-1	NA	NA	TGTGCCAGCAGCTTAGGTCGGTTCAGGACAAACACTGAAGCTTTCTTT	CASSLGRFRTNTEAFF
TRBV11-2	TRBJ1-3	NA	TRBD1	TGTGCCAGCAGCAACCGGGACAGGGGGCCTGGAAACACCATATATTTT	CASSNRDRGPGNTIYF
TRBV9	TRBJ2-5	NA	TRBD2	TGTGCCAGCAGCGTAGGGCTAGCGGGGGAGCTTGAGACCCAGTACTTC	CASSVGLAGELETQYF
TRBV27	TRBJ1-5	few	NA	TGTGCCAGCAGTTACGGTTTCAATCAGCCCCAGCATTTT	CASSYGFNQPQHF
TRBV2	TRBJ1-6	once	NA	TGTGCCAGCCTACAGGACTATAATTCACCCCTCCACTTT	CASLQDYNSPLHF
TRBV7-6	TRBJ2-7	NA	NA	TGTGCCAGCAGACCCTCAGTGGCTGCCTACGAGCAGTACTTC	CASRPSVAAYEQYF
TRBV11-2	TRBJ2-5	NA	NA	TGTGCCAGCAGCTCCCAGGGTGTTTGGGAGACCCAGTACTTC	CASSSQGVWETQYF
TRBV11-2	TRBJ1-1	NA	NA	TGTGCCAGCAGCTTAGGCGCGGGGAGCACTGAAGCTTTCTTT	CASSLGAGSTEAFF
TRBV4-2	TRBJ2-1	NA	NA	TGTGCCAGCAGCCAAGTAACTGCTTACGATGAGCAGTTCTTC	CASSQVTAYDEQFF
TRBV27	TRBJ2-1	NA	NA	TGTGCCGTCGCGACTACGAACTACAATGAGCAGTTCTTC	CAVATTNYNEQFF